The clone carrying this T cell receptor (beta chain) was seen a handful of times. This sample's TCRbeta library carried unique molecular identifier barcodes. TCRdb re-called the PCR reads through MiXCR, storing one row per CDR3 protein. The table shows 300,000 or so distinct CDR3 sequences, with 23% occurring only once. This CDR3 spans 16 amino acids. Germline values: CDR1 MGHDK, CDR2 SYGVNS. V was pared by 5 bases and J by 6 bases, with 20 bases between. The data derive from a study of T-cell reconstitution after alpha-beta-depleted transplantation in children. J is TRBJ2-1 and V is TRBV25-1; D might be TRBD2 (5 bases). The sample consisted of PBMCs, mostly from graft donor cells, taken 180 days after TCRalphabeta/CD19-depleted stem cell transplant. The sequence was obtained from a male patient between 5 and 17 years old who had a stem cell transplant for acute lymphoblastic leukemia, so the T cells may come from the graft donor. The CDR3 sequence is CASSRSGSWIVNEQFF. The CDR3 DNA follows: TGTGCCAGCAGTCGGAGCGGTAGCTGGATAGTCAATGAGCAGTTCTTC.